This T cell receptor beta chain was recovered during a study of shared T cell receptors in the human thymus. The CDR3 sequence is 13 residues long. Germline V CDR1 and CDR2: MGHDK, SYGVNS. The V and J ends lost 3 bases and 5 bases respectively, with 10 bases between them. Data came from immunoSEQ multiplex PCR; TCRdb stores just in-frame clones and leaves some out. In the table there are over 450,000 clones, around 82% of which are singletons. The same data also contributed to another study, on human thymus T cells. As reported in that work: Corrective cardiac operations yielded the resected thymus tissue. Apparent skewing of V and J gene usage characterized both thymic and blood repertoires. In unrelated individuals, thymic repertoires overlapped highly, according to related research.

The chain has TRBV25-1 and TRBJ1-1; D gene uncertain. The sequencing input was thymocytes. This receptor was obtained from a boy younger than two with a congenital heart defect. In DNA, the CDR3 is TGTGCCAGCAGTGAGGCCCTCGGGACTGAAGCTTTCTTT. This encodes CASSEALGTEAFF.